A single sample is the source of the 5 T cell receptor beta chains below, sequenced in a study of T cell responses to AZD1222 COVID-19 vaccine. Some clones are missing from TCRdb's copy, which holds only in-frame ones; the method was immunoSEQ multiplex PCR. The data contain over 140,000 clones, around nine tenths of them singletons. This specimen consisted of peripheral blood, obtained on day 0 of AZD1222 vaccination. Source of these receptors: an adult in good health.

The rearrangement links TRBV28 to TRBJ1-2, with 9 positions matching TRBD1. Germline CDR1 and CDR2: MDHEN and SYDVKM. J lost 4 bases, V lost 1 base, and 4 bases had no gene match. CDR3 length equals 15 residues. CDR3 region: CASSLYRGLRYGYTF. CDR3 DNA: TGTGCCAGCAGTTTATACAGGGGGCTCCGCTATGGCTACACCTTC.

The chain is built from TRBV19 and TRBJ2-7, with 10 bases lining up with TRBD2. J was trimmed by 7 bases and V by 0 bases; bases with no gene match: 3. The germline CDR1 and CDR2 sequences are LNHDA and SQIVND (reference sequence). CDR3 length: 14 residues. CDR3 amino acids: CASSIELAGNEQYF. The CDR3 DNA follows: TGTGCCAGTAGTATAGAACTAGCGGGAAATGAGCAGTACTTC.

The chain joins TRBV5-1 to TRBJ1-1; D remains ambiguous. CDR3 size: 13 residues. Trimming shortened V by 3 bases and J by 0 bases, and 6 bases separated the two germline ends. Germline CDR1 and CDR2: SGHRS and YFSETQ. CDR3 region: CASSSPLNTEAFF. The CDR3 bases are TGCGCCAGCAGCTCCCCTCTGAACACTGAAGCTTTCTTT.

The V call is TRBV7-2, the J call TRBJ1-1; D perhaps matches TRBD1 (6 bases). Per the germline V gene, CDR1 is SGHTA and CDR2 is FQGNSA. The CDR3 contains 13 residues. Trimming took off 5 bases at V and 5 bases at J, with 12 bases between the two ends. CDR3: CASSPGDRTEAFF. The DNA of the CDR3 is TGTGCCAGCAGCCCAGGGGATCGGACTGAAGCTTTCTTT. The full variable domain, completed using reference TRBV7-2 and TRBJ1-1, is GAGVSQSPSNKVTEKGKDVELRCDPISGHTALYWYRQSLGQGLEFLIYFQGNSAPDKSGLPSDRFSAERTGGSVSTLTIQRTQQEDSAVYLCASSPGDRTEAFFGQGTRLTVV.

The chain has TRBV9 and TRBJ2-7, with 8 bases aligning to TRBD2. Looked up from germline, CDR1 is SGDLS and CDR2 is YYNGEE. The CDR3 is 15 amino acids. The J segment lost 6 bases and the V segment lost 0 bases, leaving 8 bases of the junction unmatched. DNA for the CDR3: TGTGCCAGCAGCGTAGACGGCGGGGGGAATGCCGAGCAGTACTTC. Translating it yields CASSVDGGGNAEQYF.